The text below deals with one TCR beta chain. Its antigen specificity is not known. No clone much larger than this one lies a single base away; base qualities are absent. The entry originates in a study of shared clonotypes between healthy human individuals (dated by TCRdb to 2018 to 2020). The study in broad terms: The cohort comprised two women and three men aged 18 to 49 years. For each donor, CD4 naive and CD4 memory were each given three plates, CD8 naive was given two plates, and CD8 memory was given one plate. The study deeply sequenced blood TCR repertoires of five healthy adults to estimate repertoire size and the extent of clonotype sharing between individuals. To increase sequencing depth and limit assay-specific biases, different laboratories used diverse techniques to prepare libraries and sequence TCR repertoires. Between about 0.85 and 9.5 billion PBMCs per donor were obtained by leukapheresis.

Using the deep immunoSEQ assay, multiplex PCR amplified TCR CDR3 regions from genomic DNA. Extracted genomic DNA from each cell subset was distributed evenly across all wells of several immunoSEQ 96-well plates, and each plate was treated as a replicate. For sorted subsets, around 200 ng genomic DNA, equal to tens of thousands of T cell genomes, was loaded into each replicate PCR. Purified libraries were measured with a Qubit 3.0 fluorometer, size-checked on a Bioanalyzer 2100, and measured again with the KAPA Library Quantification kit. Every immunoSEQ 96-well plate was sequenced on a separate single-read 150-cycle Illumina NextSeq 550 flow cell. The authors' pipeline ran thus. Because the immunoSEQ output included only junctional sequences and no quality scores, the filtering could not be the same as the filtering used for full-length reads. To assign V/J genes and CDR3, sequences were annotated against IMGT germline references using PyIR, a Python wrapper for IgBLAST v1.9. Any read was removed if the V/J assignment was weak (E-value above 1e-6), the CDR3 was missing, or the read contained stop codons, out-of-frame junctions, or ambiguous translated residues. V3J clonotypes were defined as sequences sharing the same inferred V gene, J gene, and CDR3 amino acid sequence. The percentage overlap between two repertoires was calculated by dividing the number of shared unique clonotypes by the size of the smaller repertoire. Repertoire richness was assessed with RTK rarefaction, the Chao1 estimator, and Recon v2.1 estimates of unobserved clonotypes. OLGA was used to compute generation probabilities for all TCRbeta clonotypes that the gDNA method yielded from a handful of donors. TCRdb obtained this table from immuneACCESS and retained in-frame rearrangements with V and J assigned. These tables miss some clones; where compared with another copy, unresolved V genes account for less than half of the shortfall, and the remainder is unexplained. V, J and clone size are those of that table, while D and trimming were read from the DNA. A total of 2 million to 3 million clones appear in this sample, approximately 94% of them only once. About 0.34% of the sample lies in the top ten.

Broad study findings and their caveats: Compared with non-shared clonotypes, clonotypes shared by all four sorted-subset donors had higher generation probabilities. Because the study included a small number of donors, the genetic and exposure-history diversity represented was limited. When four donors were compared, the shared fraction of clonotypes was approximately 5% for naive CD4, roughly 3.4% for naive CD8, roughly 2.3% for memory CD4, and less than 0.5% for memory CD8. Even with the large sequencing depth, rarefaction of the sorted-subset datasets indicated that sequencing was incomplete. Sampling was restricted to blood, and TCR repertoires in tissues likely differ from the TCR repertoires found in blood. Estimated clonotype richness was generally larger for naive than for memory subsets. Pairwise subsampling indicated that sequencing depth was expected to affect the degree of clonotype sharing among donors.

The donors were healthy, HIV-negative adults who had no recently reported acute infections or vaccinations. All donors were Caucasian adults living in Nashville, Tennessee, USA. CD4+ T cells were enriched by magnetic negative selection, after which naive cells were positively selected on CD45RA and the negative fraction was taken as the memory subset. After blood collection by leukapheresis, PBMCs were isolated using Ficoll-Histopaque density gradient centrifugation and then cryopreserved in the vapor phase of liquid nitrogen. Analytical flow cytometry was used to check the purity and quantity of each magnetically sorted T cell population. From each sorted fraction, genomic DNA was isolated and quantified by UV absorbance on a Nanodrop 2000c. This TCR was recovered from a man younger than 35 in good health. Some clones in this sample may be carry-over from other donors' samples. Sequencing was carried out using naive CD4+ T cells from PBMCs. The cell subset or site label corresponds to: CD45RA+ positively selected.

The bases read TGCGCCAGCAGCTTGGTATCAGGGAGAGAGCAACAGACCCAGTACTTC. This sequence encodes CASSLVSGREQQTQYF. The V and J segments used are TRBV5-1 and TRBJ2-5; the D gene cannot be resolved beyond TRBD1 or TRBD2, each matching 5 bases. Based on the germline V gene, the CDR1 and CDR2 sequences are SGHRS and YFSETQ. The CDR3 runs 16 residues from the cysteine to the phenylalanine. CDR3 DNA only is kept here, 48 bases in frame from base 1. V is pared back by 0 bases and J by 6 bases, with 18 bases lying between the germline termini.